Below are 22 T cell receptor beta chains sequenced from a single sample in a study of shared clonotypes between healthy human individuals. TCRdb's copy holds only in-frame clones and misses some; the assay was immunoSEQ multiplex PCR. In the table there are some 2 million clones, around 96% of which are singletons. Naive CD8 cells lacked CD45RO and underwent positive selection for CCR7, leaving out terminally differentiated effector memory CD45RA+ cells. Sequences were obtained from naive CD8+ T cells sorted from blood. The receptors stem from a man younger than 35 in good health.

This clone appeared once. The chain carries TRBV9 and TRBJ1-1; D may be TRBD1 (5 bases). The germline V gene encodes CDR1 SGDLS and CDR2 YYNGEE. The CDR3 spans 18 residues. The V end lost 0 bases, the J end lost 1 base, and 19 bases lay between the germline ends. The CDR3 spells CASSVVGGAGRTNTEAFF. The CDR3 nucleotides read TGTGCCAGCAGCGTAGTGGGAGGGGCAGGGAGGACGAACACTGAAGCTTTCTTT.

J is TRBJ1-5 and V is TRBV27, with TRBD1 matching 10 bases. The CDR3 covers 15 residues. CDR1 MNHEY and CDR2 SMNVEV come from the germline V gene (reference sequence). Germline trimming cut 4 bases from V and 6 bases from J; bases unmatched to any gene: 6. CDR3: CASSWGQGRGQPQHF. CDR3 DNA: TGTGCCAGCAGTTGGGGACAGGGGCGGGGTCAGCCCCAGCATTTT.

This clone was detected only a few times. The rearrangement joins TRBV7-8 to TRBJ2-7; TRBD1 aligns across 8 bases. The V gene's germline CDR1 is SGHVS and CDR2 FQNEAQ. J lost 3 bases, V lost 3 bases, and 4 bases had no gene match. This CDR3 is 14 amino acids long. The CDR3 here is CASSFDRGGYEQYF. The DNA of the CDR3 is TGTGCCAGCAGCTTTGACAGGGGAGGCTACGAGCAGTACTTC.

The V gene is TRBV6-5, the J gene TRBJ2-1, with 13 bases matching TRBD2. This CDR3 comprises 15 residues. V was clipped by 3 bases and J by 8 bases; unmatched bases: 4. The germline V gene encodes CDR1 MNHEY and CDR2 SVGAGI. This CDR3 is CASSYPGLAGDEQFF. The DNA of the CDR3 is TGTGCCAGCAGTTATCCAGGACTAGCGGGAGATGAGCAGTTCTTC.

The rearrangement links TRBV6-1 to TRBJ1-1; unclear D gene. CDR3 length: 14 amino acids. With 1 base removed from V and 0 bases from J, the gap between germline ends came to 6 bases. The V gene's germline CDR1 is MNHNS and CDR2 SASEGT. The CDR3 loop reads CASSEGSLNTEAFF. Written as DNA, the CDR3 is TGTGCCAGCAGTGAAGGCAGCTTGAACACTGAAGCTTTCTTT.

The rearrangement joins TRBV28 to TRBJ2-6; perhaps TRBD2 as D (6 bases). The CDR3 runs 16 residues. V was trimmed by 2 bases and J by 1 base, leaving 9 bases between them. Per the germline V gene, CDR1 is MDHEN and CDR2 is SYDVKM. CDR3 coding DNA: TGTGCCAGCAGTTTAAATGGGGGGTCTGGGGCCAACGTCCTGACTTTC. This gives the protein CASSLNGGSGANVLTF.

The J gene is TRBJ1-1, the V gene TRBV15; no reliable D call. The CDR3 loop spans 15 amino acids. Germline-derived CDR1 and CDR2 are LNHNV and YYDKDF (reference sequence). V lost 1 base, J lost 0 bases, and 9 bases lay in between. In DNA, the CDR3 is TGTGCCACCAGCAGAGTTCAGACGATGAACACTGAAGCTTTCTTT. The encoded protein is CATSRVQTMNTEAFF.

The chain combines TRBV4-3 with TRBJ1-2, with 10 bases lining up with TRBD1. The CDR3 is 16 amino acids. The V gene end was trimmed by 4 bases and the J gene end by 0 bases; junction bases not matched to a gene: 5. The germline gives CDR1 LGHNA, CDR2 YSLEER. CDR3 nucleotide sequence: TGCGCCAGCAGCCGGGGACAGGGGCAGACTAACTATGGCTACACCTTC. Encoded protein: CASSRGQGQTNYGYTF.

V and J are TRBV19 and TRBJ2-7; weak D call: TRBD2 (6 bases). Trimming left V 3 bases short and J 2 bases short, with 11 bases between. The germline V gene encodes CDR1 LNHDA and CDR2 SQIVND (reference sequence). The CDR3 is 14 residues long. Written as DNA, the CDR3 is TGTGCCAGTAGTATTCTCGGGAGCCCCTACGAGCAGTACTTC. As protein: CASSILGSPYEQYF.

The chain couples TRBV27 to TRBJ2-5, with D tentatively TRBD2 (6 bases). Trimming took off 6 bases at V and 6 bases at J, with 14 bases between the two ends. Per the germline V gene, CDR1 is MNHEY and CDR2 is SMNVEV (reference sequence). This CDR3 spans 13 amino acids. CDR3 protein: CASSPGAGQTQYF. The CDR3 bases are TGTGCCAGCAGCCCCGGAGCGGGCCAGACCCAGTACTTC.

The J gene is TRBJ1-4, the V gene TRBV5-1; D ambiguous. The CDR3 is made up of 14 amino acids. V lost 4 bases and J lost 5, with 12 bases in between. Germline V gene data show CDR1 as SGHRS and CDR2 as YFSETQ. CDR3 DNA sequence: TGCGCCAGCAGCCCTCGGGATCCAAATGAAAAACTGTTTTTT. It specifies CASSPRDPNEKLFF.

The genes are TRBV5-6 and TRBJ1-6; D ambiguous. This CDR3 contains 14 residues. V lost 0 bases and J 6 bases, leaving 7 bases between the germline ends. Germline assignment: CDR1 SGHDT and CDR2 YYEEEE. The CDR3 here is CASSLGQFNSPLHF. The CDR3 DNA follows: TGTGCCAGCAGCTTGGGGCAGTTTAATTCACCCCTCCACTTT. The full variable domain, in which reference TRBV5-6 and TRBJ1-6 provide the parts outside the CDR3, is DAGVTQSPTHLIKTRGQQVTLRCSPKSGHDTVSWYQQALGQGPQFIFQYYEEEERQRGNFPDRFSGHQFPNYSSELNVNALLLGDSALYLCASSLGQFNSPLHFGNGTRLTVT.

The chain combines TRBV7-9 with TRBJ2-3, with no clear D. Per the germline V gene, CDR1 is SEHNR and CDR2 is FQNEAQ (reference sequence). The CDR3 is made up of 14 amino acids. V was cut by 5 bases and J by 1 base, with 10 bases left in between. The CDR3: CASSEDMGTDTQYF. The CDR3, as DNA: TGTGCCAGCAGCGAGGATATGGGCACAGATACGCAGTATTTT.

The chain uses TRBV9 and TRBJ2-3; TRBD2 agrees at 7 bases. The J segment lost 0 bases and the V segment lost 3 bases, leaving 7 bases of the junction unmatched. This CDR3 has 16 amino acids. The germline CDR1 and CDR2 sequences are SGDLS and YYNGEE. The CDR3 DNA follows: TGTGCCAGCAGCGAACTAGCGTCCTATAGCACAGATACGCAGTATTTT. Its translation: CASSELASYSTDTQYF.

V usage is TRBV19 and J usage is TRBJ2-7; D may be TRBD2 (6 bases). Trimming cost V 0 bases and J 0 bases, with 9 bases left between them. CDR1 LNHDA and CDR2 SQIVND come from the germline V gene (reference sequence). The CDR3 loop spans 15 amino acids. CDR3 in DNA: TGTGCCAGTAGTATAGATACGGGGGACTCCTACGAGCAGTACTTC. Translation gives CASSIDTGDSYEQYF. Drawing the rest from reference TRBV19 and TRBJ2-7, the complete variable domain is DGGITQSPKYLFRKEGQNVTLSCEQNLNHDAMYWYRQDPGQGLRLIYYSQIVNDFQKGDIAEGYSVSREKKESFPLTVTSAQKNPTAFYLCASSIDTGDSYEQYFGPGTRLTVT.

V is TRBV7-9 and J is TRBJ2-3, with D hard to call. Germline loops: CDR1 SEHNR, CDR2 FQNEAQ (reference sequence). V lost 3 bases and J lost 0, with 10 bases in between. CDR3 size: 15 residues. CDR3 nucleotide sequence: TGTGCCAGCAGCTTTTTAGGCGGTAGCACAGATACGCAGTATTTT. It specifies CASSFLGGSTDTQYF.

The chain links TRBV2 to TRBJ2-7, with D perhaps assigned TRBD1 or TRBD2 (7 bases each). Trimming stripped 6 bases from V and 2 bases from J, with 17 bases between. The length of the CDR3 is 15 residues. CDR1 and CDR2 from the germline V gene are SNHLY and FYNNEI. The CDR3 region is CASSQTGEGTYEQYF. CDR3 bases: TGTGCCAGCAGCCAAACAGGGGAGGGAACCTACGAGCAGTACTTC.

The chain joins TRBV27 to TRBJ1-3; D not certain. The CDR3 loop spans 15 amino acids. V gave up 2 bases and J gave up 4 bases, with 12 bases separating them. Per the germline V gene, CDR1 is MNHEY and CDR2 is SMNVEV (reference sequence). The CDR3: CASSLRVDAGNTIYF. The CDR3 nucleotides read TGTGCCAGCAGTTTAAGGGTGGATGCGGGAAACACCATATATTTT.

The CDR3 is CASSWAGTGLNEQYF. The CDR3 bases are TGTGCCAGCAGCTGGGCCGGGACAGGGTTGAACGAGCAGTACTTC. This chain joins TRBV5-4 and TRBJ2-7; 9 positions match TRBD1. The CDR3 spans 15 residues. The trim removed 3 bases at V and 5 bases at J, leaving 9 bases unmatched. Germline-derived CDR1 and CDR2 are SGHNT and YYREEE (reference sequence).

The chain joins TRBV27 to TRBJ1-1, with D possibly matching TRBD1 (6 bases). The germline CDR1 and CDR2 sequences are MNHEY and SMNVEV (reference sequence). Trimming took 6 bases from V and 7 from J, leaving 15 bases between them. The CDR3 runs to 13 residues. Here the CDR3 reads CASSLDGTFEAFF. CDR3 coding DNA: TGTGCCAGCAGCTTGGATGGGACATTTGAAGCTTTCTTT.

V is TRBV7-9 and J is TRBJ2-1; a weak D match, TRBD2 (5 bases). Trimming took 0 bases from V and 5 from J, leaving 11 bases between them. CDR1 and CDR2 (germline): SEHNR, FQNEAQ (reference sequence). CDR3 size: 15 residues. The CDR3 region is CASSLAPSGDNEQFF. CDR3 coding DNA: TGTGCCAGCAGCTTAGCGCCCAGCGGTGACAATGAGCAGTTCTTC.

V and J are TRBV7-9 and TRBJ2-1; D unclear. Germline V gives CDR1 SEHNR, CDR2 FQNEAQ (reference sequence). V lost 5 bases and J lost 0, with 11 bases in between. CDR3 length: 15 amino acids. The CDR3 loop is CASSRTLGSYNEQFF. DNA for the CDR3: TGTGCCAGCAGCCGCACGTTGGGCTCCTACAATGAGCAGTTCTTC.